The present T cell receptor (beta chain) was sequenced within a study of shared clonotypes between healthy human individuals. Study observations and caveats: Although depth was large, rarefaction showed that sequencing of the sorted subsets was incomplete.

The CDR3 has 15 residues. The V segment lost 3 bases and the J segment 5 bases; nucleotides outside the gene matches: 9. In germline, CDR1 is LNHDA, CDR2 SQIVND (reference sequence). Points on this clone: The antigen remains unidentified.

Method: immunoSEQ multiplex PCR; TCRdb's copy keeps in-frame clones and lacks some. The table has some 580,000 clones, less than 98% seen once. The donors, healthy adults who were HIV-negative, had experienced no recent acute infections or vaccinations. Naive CD45RA+ and memory CD45RA-negative subsets were split from CD4+ cells. This TCR was recovered from a woman aged 25 to 39 in good health. The material sequenced was naive CD4+ T cells sorted from blood. Noted subset: CD45RA+ positively selected. V is TRBV19 and J is TRBJ2-5; 7 positions agree with TRBD2. The CDR3 loop reads CASSISAGEAETQYF. CDR3 coding DNA: TGTGCCAGTAGTATTTCTGCGGGGGAGGCGGAGACCCAGTACTTC.